The clone carrying this T cell receptor beta chain was seen more than once but under ten times. These data come from a study of blood T cell repertoires in COVID-19. Across the study: COVID-19 samples, acute and convalescent, were from the United States, Italy and Spain. T cells, B-cell-depleted T cells, or PBMCs provided the cDNA or gDNA that served as material.

Sequencing used immunoSEQ multiplex PCR; TCRdb keeps in-frame clones, though not all of them. The repertoire holds 210,000 or so clones, with 70% to 90% as singletons. V was clipped by 1 base and J by 2 bases; unmatched bases: 3. The CDR3 sequence is 14 residues long. The germline CDR1 and CDR2 sequences are SGHRS and YFSETQ. The clonotype comes from a woman aged 40 to 50 who had recovered from COVID-19. Sequenced material: peripheral blood. The chain has TRBV5-1 and TRBJ2-7; 7 bases fit TRBD1. The CDR3 DNA follows: TGCGCCAGCAGCTTGACCGGGACAGCCTACGAGCAGTACTTC. Its translation: CASSLTGTAYEQYF. Based on the CDR3 plus reference TRBV5-1 and TRBJ2-7, the full variable domain is KAGVTQTPRYLIKTRGQQVTLSCSPISGHRSVSWYQQTPGQGLQFLFEYFSETQRNKGNFPGRFSGRQFSNSRSEMNVSTLELGDSALYLCASSLTGTAYEQYFGPGTRLTVT.